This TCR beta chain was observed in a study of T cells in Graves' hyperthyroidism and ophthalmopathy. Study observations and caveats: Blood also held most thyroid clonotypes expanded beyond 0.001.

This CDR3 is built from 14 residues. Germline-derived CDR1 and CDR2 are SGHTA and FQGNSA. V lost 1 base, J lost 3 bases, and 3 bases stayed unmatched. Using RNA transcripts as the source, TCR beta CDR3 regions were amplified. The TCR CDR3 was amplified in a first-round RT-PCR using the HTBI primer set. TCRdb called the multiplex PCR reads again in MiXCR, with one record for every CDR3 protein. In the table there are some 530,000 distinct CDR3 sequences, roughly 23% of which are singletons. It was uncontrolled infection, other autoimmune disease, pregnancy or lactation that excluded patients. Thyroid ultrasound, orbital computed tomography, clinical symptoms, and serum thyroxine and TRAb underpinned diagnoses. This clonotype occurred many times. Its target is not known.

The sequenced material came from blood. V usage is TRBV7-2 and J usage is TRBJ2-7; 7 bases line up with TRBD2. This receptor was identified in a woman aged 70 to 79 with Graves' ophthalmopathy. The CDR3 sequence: CASSLVRTSYEQYF. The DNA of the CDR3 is TGTGCCAGCAGCTTAGTGAGGACTAGCTACGAGCAGTACTTC.